The next 14 T cell receptor beta chains were all read from a single sample in a study of blood T cell repertoires in COVID-19 (dated by TCRdb to about 2020). Library creation used the immunoSEQ multiplex PCR assay. TCRdb obtained this table from immuneACCESS and retained in-frame rearrangements with V and J assigned. These tables miss some clones; where compared with another copy, unresolved V genes account for less than half of the shortfall, and the remainder is unexplained. For this sample the table gives under 55,000 clones, of which around 87% were detected only once. The leading ten clones occupy 2% to 2.5% of the sample. The sequencing input was peripheral blood. All receptors derive from a woman aged 80 or over with COVID-19, enrolled during active disease.

This chain links TRBV7-2 with TRBJ2-7; a possible D gene is TRBD1 (5 bases). Looked up from germline, CDR1 is SGHTA and CDR2 is FQGNSA. V lost 0 bases and J lost 4, with 13 bases in between. The CDR3 has 15 residues. The CDR3 region has the DNA TGTGCCAGCAGCTTAGCGATGGCGACAGCATACGAGCAGTACTTC. It codes for CASSLAMATAYEQYF.

This clone was seen a single time. This chain joins TRBV11-2 and TRBJ2-1; no clear D gene. The CDR3 runs 15 residues. Germline lookup yields CDR1 SGHAT and CDR2 FQNNGV. V was pared by 3 bases and J by 5 bases, with 14 bases between. The CDR3 loop is CASSLSPTGNNEQFF. DNA for the CDR3: TGTGCCAGCAGCTTGTCCCCGACTGGTAACAATGAGCAGTTCTTC.

V gene TRBV7-3 combines with J gene TRBJ2-7, with D possibly matching TRBD2 (7 bases). The CDR3 consists of 15 residues. V lost 5 bases and J 0 bases, leaving 14 bases between the germline ends. Germline CDR1 and CDR2: SGHTA and FQGTGA. This CDR3 reads CASSPRGGVSYEQYF. CDR3 coding DNA: TGTGCCAGCAGCCCCAGGGGAGGGGTCTCCTACGAGCAGTACTTC.

The chain carries TRBV6-5 and TRBJ2-7; a weak D match, TRBD1 (5 bases). V lost 6 bases to trimming and J lost 2 bases, with 14 bases between them. The germline V gene has CDR1 MNHEY and CDR2 SVGAGI. CDR3 length equals 14 residues. The CDR3 DNA is TGTGCCAGCAGCCAGCAGGGTTGGACCTACGAGCAGTACTTC. It encodes CASSQQGWTYEQYF.

The gene calls are TRBV2 and TRBJ2-2, with TRBD2 matching 8 bases. This CDR3 spans 13 amino acids. V was clipped by 6 bases and J by 7 bases; unmatched bases: 4. From germline, CDR1 is SNHLY and CDR2 FYNNEI. Written as DNA, the CDR3 is TGTGCCAGCAGAGGGACTAGTGGCGGGGAGCTGTTTTTT. This encodes CASRGTSGGELFF.

This clone was found once. This chain links TRBV10-3 with TRBJ1-1, with D perhaps matching TRBD1 (6 bases). V shed 3 bases and J shed 7 bases, with 9 bases lying between them. The CDR3 has 12 residues. The V gene's germline CDR1 is ENHRY and CDR2 SYGVKD. The DNA for the CDR3 is TGTGCCATCAGTGACCACAGGGATGAAGCTTTCTTT. This translates into CAISDHRDEAFF.

The CDR3 region has the DNA TGTGCCAGCAGCCCCGGTAACTATGGCTACACCTTC. Translating gives CASSPGNYGYTF. The chain links TRBV4-2 to TRBJ1-2; D unclear. The V end lost 4 bases, the J end lost 1 base, and 4 bases lay between the germline ends. Germline CDR1 LGHNA, CDR2 YNFKEQ. CDR3 length equals 12 residues.

This chain connects TRBV11-1 to TRBJ1-6, with 7 bases fitting TRBD1. V was clipped by 3 bases and J by 10 bases; unmatched bases: 6. The CDR3 length is 14 residues. CDR1 is SGHAT, CDR2 FQDESV, per germline (reference sequence). CDR3 DNA sequence: TGTGCCAGCAGCTTGAGGGGGCGCGTATCACCCCTCCACTTT. Encoded protein: CASSLRGRVSPLHF.

The CDR3 loop is CASKDPGIGYTF. Written as DNA, the CDR3 is TGTGCCAGCAAGGATCCGGGAATAGGCTACACCTTC. The chain carries TRBV6-5 and TRBJ1-2; no reliable D call. This CDR3 is 12 amino acids long. CDR1 is MNHEY, CDR2 SVGAGI, per germline. Trimming removed 7 bases at V and 8 bases at J, with 14 bases between.

The chain joins TRBV28 to TRBJ1-5; D is perhaps TRBD1 (6 bases). V was shortened by 6 bases and J by 5 bases, with 14 bases between the two germline ends. The CDR3 covers 14 residues. Germline CDR1 and CDR2: MDHEN and SYDVKM. For the CDR3, the DNA is TGTGCCAGCAGACCCGGGGGGGGCTATCAGCCCCAGCATTTT. This codes for CASRPGGGYQPQHF. Variable domain in full (rest from reference TRBV28 and TRBJ1-5): DVKVTQSSRYLVKRTGEKVFLECVQDMDHENMFWYRQDPGLGLRLIYFSYDVKMKEKGDIPEGYSVSREKKERFSLILESASTNQTSMYLCASRPGGGYQPQHFGDGTRLSIL.

The V gene is TRBV9, the J gene TRBJ1-1; tentative D call: TRBD1 (5 bases). The germline V gene encodes CDR1 SGDLS and CDR2 YYNGEE. The CDR3 loop spans 16 amino acids. Trimming cost V 0 bases and J 2 bases, with 14 bases left between them. The CDR3 is CASSVVWGGANTEAFF. DNA for the CDR3: TGTGCCAGCAGCGTAGTATGGGGCGGAGCAAACACTGAAGCTTTCTTT.

This clone was recorded only once. The chain employs TRBV9 and TRBJ2-7; 8 bases are shared with TRBD1. Germline assignment: CDR1 SGDLS and CDR2 YYNGEE. The CDR3 has 16 amino acids. V lost 0 bases, J lost 0 bases, and 5 bases stayed unmatched. Here the CDR3 DNA reads TGTGCCAGCAGCGTAGGGCACAGGGGGGCCTCCTACGAGCAGTACTTC. Its protein is CASSVGHRGASYEQYF.

J is TRBJ2-2 and V is TRBV18, with 7 bases fitting TRBD2. Trimming took 0 bases from V and 7 from J; bases not matched to a gene: 5. CDR1 is KGHSH and CDR2 is LQKENI in the germline V gene. The CDR3 runs to 15 residues. This CDR3 is CASSPPGKRGGELFF. CDR3 bases: TGTGCCAGCTCACCACCGGGAAAGCGGGGCGGGGAGCTGTTTTTT.

Only a few counts were recorded for this clone. The chain employs TRBV6-5 and TRBJ1-1, with D possibly TRBD1 on 5 matching bases. Between the trimmed V and J ends, which lost 2 bases and 1 base, there was a span of 11 bases. Germline V CDR1 and CDR2: MNHEY, SVGAGI. This CDR3 is built from 15 residues. CDR3 loop: CASSYRSTGNTEAFF. CDR3 bases: TGTGCCAGCAGTTACCGTAGTACAGGGAACACTGAAGCTTTCTTT.